These 14 T cell receptor beta chains came from one sample sequenced in a study of control samples from healthy donors and cancer patients. The assay was immunoSEQ multiplex PCR, and TCRdb's table has in-frame clones only and misses some. This sample carries 100,000 to 150,000 clones, more than 70% of them seen once, and the ten largest clones take 3% to 3.5%. Sequenced: blood. The receptors originated from a man aged 45-65 years in good health.

The chain recombines TRBV12-3 or TRBV12-4 with TRBJ1-6; D might be TRBD1 (5 bases). The length of the CDR3 is 13 residues. V lost 6 bases and J 10 bases, leaving 13 bases between the germline ends. The CDR3 sequence: CASRNYRSSPLHF. The CDR3 DNA sequence: TGTGCCAGCAGGAATTACAGGTCCTCACCCCTCCACTTT.

This clone was picked up a small number of times. CDR3 residues: CASSQALFGLAKNIQYF. The CDR3 DNA reads as TGCGCCAGCAGCCAAGCCCTCTTTGGTCTAGCCAAAAACATTCAGTACTTC. V and J are TRBV4-1 and TRBJ2-4; D not resolved. The CDR3 is made up of 17 amino acids. Germline CDR1 reads MGHRA; CDR2 reads YSYEKL. V was pared by 1 base and J by 0 bases, with 13 bases between.

The chain couples TRBV24-1 to TRBJ2-3, with 8 positions matching TRBD2. V trimming: 10 bases; J trimming: 0 bases; junction bases outside the gene matches: 8. This CDR3 has 15 residues. Germline V gives CDR1 KGHDR, CDR2 SFDVKD. In DNA, the CDR3 is TGTGCCACGAGTCGGGGGGGGCGGAGCACAGATACGCAGTATTTT. It is translated as CATSRGGRSTDTQYF.

The chain uses TRBV10-3 and TRBJ2-5; tentative D call: TRBD2 (6 bases). Trimming took off 2 bases at V and 2 bases at J, with 12 bases between the two ends. The CDR3 spans 15 residues. Germline lookup yields CDR1 ENHRY and CDR2 SYGVKD. In DNA, the CDR3 is TGTGCCATCAGTGAGGATCGGCTAGCGCAAGAGACCCAGTACTTC. Translating gives CAISEDRLAQETQYF.

This clone has a single count. This rearrangement joins TRBV4-2 to TRBJ2-3, with 10 bases fitting TRBD1. Trimming took 3 bases from V and 5 from J; bases not matched to a gene: 5. Germline lookup yields CDR1 LGHNA and CDR2 YNFKEQ. This CDR3 spans 15 amino acids. DNA for the CDR3: TGTGCCAGCAGCCAGCGGGGACAGGGGCTAGATACGCAGTATTTT. Its translation: CASSQRGQGLDTQYF.

The gene calls are TRBV5-1 and TRBJ1-2, with a possible D match to TRBD1 (6 bases). CDR3 length: 13 residues. The V gene lost 4 bases and the J gene lost 3 bases, with 10 bases spanning the gap. The V gene's germline CDR1 is SGHRS and CDR2 YFSETQ. DNA of the CDR3: TGCGCCAGCAGCCCCCGACAGGACTATGGCTACACCTTC. It yields the protein CASSPRQDYGYTF. Variable domain in full (rest from reference TRBV5-1 and TRBJ1-2): KAGVTQTPRYLIKTRGQQVTLSCSPISGHRSVSWYQQTPGQGLQFLFEYFSETQRNKGNFPGRFSGRQFSNSRSEMNVSTLELGDSALYLCASSPRQDYGYTFGSGTRLTVV.

This chain uses TRBV7-9 with TRBJ2-5; possible D gene TRBD2, 6 bases. Trimming removed 5 bases from V and 7 bases from J, with 26 bases in between. The CDR3 sequence is 17 residues long. Germline CDR1 is SEHNR and CDR2 is FQNEAQ (reference sequence). As DNA, the CDR3 is TGTGCCAGCAGCCCCTCGTTTTTCAGGCCCCAGGAGGGGACCCAGTACTTC. Amino acids: CASSPSFFRPQEGTQYF.

This chain links TRBV5-1 with TRBJ1-1; possibly TRBD1 for D (5 bases). The CDR3 has 14 amino acids. Germline V gene lookup returns CDR1 SGHRS and CDR2 YFSETQ. With 3 bases removed from V and 5 bases from J, the gap between germline ends came to 14 bases. The CDR3 sequence is CASSSEGRVTEAFF. For the CDR3, the DNA is TGCGCCAGCAGCTCGGAGGGCAGGGTGACTGAAGCTTTCTTT.

V gene TRBV3-1 (or the pseudogene TRBV3-2) combines with J gene TRBJ1-4; 7 bases map to TRBD1. With 1 base clipped from V and 5 bases from J, the junction kept 1 base outside the gene matches. Per the germline V gene, CDR1 is LGHDT and CDR2 is YNNKEL (reference sequence). There are 14 residues in the CDR3. For the CDR3, the DNA is TGTGCCAGCAGCCAAGGGGACAGCAATGAAAAACTGTTTTTT. Encoded protein: CASSQGDSNEKLFF.

The chain employs TRBV15 and TRBJ2-7; D not certain. There are 13 residues in the CDR3. Trimming shortened V by 5 bases and J by 2 bases, and 10 bases separated the two germline ends. CDR1 and CDR2 (germline): LNHNV, YYDKDF (reference sequence). The CDR3: CATSVHTAYEQYF. In nucleotides, the CDR3 is TGTGCCACCAGCGTCCATACCGCCTACGAGCAGTACTTC.

V is TRBV9 and J is TRBJ1-2; TRBD1 matches at 8 bases. After removal of 3 bases from V and 6 bases from J, the junction contained 10 bases not matched to a gene. Per the germline V gene, CDR1 is SGDLS and CDR2 is YYNGEE. The CDR3 length is 15 residues. CDR3 coding DNA: TGTGCCAGCAGCGCCGGGACAGGTGGTGGGCATGGCTACACCTTC. It translates to CASSAGTGGGHGYTF.

This rearrangement joins TRBV19 to TRBJ2-3, with D perhaps TRBD2 (6 bases). The CDR3 sequence is 15 residues long. In germline, CDR1 is LNHDA, CDR2 SQIVND (reference sequence). V dropped 1 base and J dropped 2 bases, with 10 bases sitting between them. CDR3 coding DNA: TGTGCCAGTAGTATAGTATCGGGGGTCACAGATACGCAGTATTTT. It is translated as CASSIVSGVTDTQYF. Supplemented by reference TRBV19 and TRBJ2-3, the full variable domain reads DGGITQSPKYLFRKEGQNVTLSCEQNLNHDAMYWYRQDPGQGLRLIYYSQIVNDFQKGDIAEGYSVSREKKESFPLTVTSAQKNPTAFYLCASSIVSGVTDTQYFGPGTRLTVL.

This chain uses TRBV19 with TRBJ1-1, with D unresolved. The CDR3 has 15 amino acids. CDR1 and CDR2 from the germline V gene are LNHDA and SQIVND (reference sequence). Trimming shortened V by 7 bases and J by 0 bases, and 15 bases separated the two germline ends. The CDR3 protein is CASISRREVNTEAFF. The CDR3 DNA reads TGTGCCAGTATTTCCCGTAGGGAGGTGAACACTGAAGCTTTCTTT.

The V call is TRBV6-5, the J call TRBJ2-1; D uncertain. The CDR3 has 15 residues. Deletions cut 4 bases from V and 0 bases from J, with 10 bases between. CDR1 and CDR2 from the germline V gene are MNHEY and SVGAGI. The CDR3 reads CASSLDGDSYNEQFF. The CDR3 DNA follows: TGTGCCAGCAGTTTGGACGGTGACTCCTACAATGAGCAGTTCTTC.